A single sample gave rise to the 18 T cell receptor beta chains below, sequenced in a study of shared clonotypes between healthy human individuals. Profiling relied on immunoSEQ multiplex PCR, and the TCRdb table lists in-frame clones only, not all of them. The sample has approximately 2.1 million clones, 80% to 95% seen once. Sequences were obtained from naive CD4+ T cells from PBMCs. As for subset: CD45RA+ positively selected. The receptor source for this set is a man between 18 and 29 years old in good health. Some clones in this sample may be carry-over from other donors' samples.

The sample holds one count of this clone. The V and J genes are TRBV6-6 and TRBJ2-7; 8 bases fit TRBD1. Trimming removed 3 bases from V and 1 base from J; junction bases left unmatched: 5. This CDR3 contains 15 residues. Germline-derived CDR1 and CDR2 are MNHNY and SVGAGI (reference sequence). The CDR3 bases are TGTGCCAGCAGTTATGGCGGGACAGGATCCTACGAGCAGTACTTC. It is translated as CASSYGGTGSYEQYF.

This sequence joins TRBV5-4 and TRBJ1-2; 7 bases agree with TRBD1. The trim removed 6 bases at V and 2 bases at J, leaving 7 bases unmatched. The CDR3 consists of 14 residues. CDR1 and CDR2 from the germline V gene are SGHNT and YYREEE (reference sequence). CDR3 amino acids: CASTPGQLNYGYTF. The DNA for the CDR3 is TGTGCCAGCACACCGGGACAGCTCAACTATGGCTACACCTTC. The complete variable domain, with remaining parts taken from reference TRBV5-4 and TRBJ1-2, reads ETGVTQSPTHLIKTRGQQVTLRCSSQSGHNTVSWYQQALGQGPQFIFQYYREEENGRGNFPPRFSGLQFPNYSSELNVNALELDDSALYLCASTPGQLNYGYTFGSGTRLTVV.

J is TRBJ2-7 and V is TRBV5-6; D uncertain. V was clipped by 2 bases and J by 2 bases, with 11 bases between them. The CDR3 covers 14 residues. Germline loops: CDR1 SGHDT, CDR2 YYEEEE. The CDR3 nucleotides are TGTGCCAGCAGCTTTAGCCGCCCGGCCTACGAGCAGTACTTC. Translating it yields CASSFSRPAYEQYF. Filled out from reference TRBV5-6 and TRBJ2-7, the complete variable domain reads DAGVTQSPTHLIKTRGQQVTLRCSPKSGHDTVSWYQQALGQGPQFIFQYYEEEERQRGNFPDRFSGHQFPNYSSELNVNALLLGDSALYLCASSFSRPAYEQYFGPGTRLTVT.

V and J are TRBV5-1 and TRBJ1-2; D is uncertain. Trimming cost V 5 bases and J 6 bases, with 17 bases left between them. Germline-derived CDR1 and CDR2 are SGHRS and YFSETQ. The CDR3 covers 14 residues. CDR3: CASSPPASPDGYTF. CDR3 bases: TGCGCCAGCAGTCCGCCCGCGTCGCCGGATGGCTACACCTTC.

V is TRBV4-1 and J is TRBJ1-1; D remains unclear. This CDR3 spans 14 amino acids. Trimming took off 5 bases at V and 5 bases at J, with 15 bases between the two ends. The germline CDR1 and CDR2 sequences are MGHRA and YSYEKL. CDR3 amino acids: CASSGPLRGTEAFF. Written as DNA, the CDR3 is TGCGCCAGCAGCGGGCCCCTCCGAGGGACTGAAGCTTTCTTT.

The chain is built from TRBV30 and TRBJ2-7; TRBD2 might be the D (6 bases). The CDR3 consists of 14 residues. Trimming took off 7 bases at V and 6 bases at J, with 22 bases between the two ends. Germline CDR1 is GTSNPN and CDR2 is SVGIG (reference sequence). CDR3 in amino acids: CASLTRAGQGEQYF. In nucleotides, the CDR3 is TGTGCCTCACTGACCCGTGCGGGGCAAGGCGAGCAGTACTTC.

V usage is TRBV28 and J usage is TRBJ2-5; D uncertain. The CDR3 extends over 13 amino acids. V was trimmed by 2 bases and J by 3 bases, leaving 7 bases between them. CDR1 MDHEN and CDR2 SYDVKM come from the germline V gene. The DNA of the CDR3 is TGTGCCAGCAGTTTAGACGTAGAAGAGACCCAGTACTTC. Its translation is CASSLDVEETQYF.

Regarding this clone: Other DNA sequences in this sample translate to the same CDR3. CDR3 residues: CASSAGAQETQYF. DNA of the CDR3: TGTGCCAGCAGTGCCGGGGCCCAAGAGACCCAGTACTTC. The chain is built from TRBV7-3 and TRBJ2-5, with D possibly called TRBD1 or TRBD2 (5 bases each). CDR1 SGHTA and CDR2 FQGTGA come from the germline V gene. The CDR3 covers 13 residues. Trimming removed 6 bases from V and 1 base from J, with 9 bases in between.

This clone has only a few counts. The V call is TRBV4-1, the J call TRBJ2-2, with no clear D. Trimming cost V 1 base and J 8 bases, with 8 bases left between them. There are 13 residues in the CDR3. Germline CDR1 and CDR2: MGHRA and YSYEKL. DNA for the CDR3: TGCGCCAGCAGCCAAGTACAAGGGGGGGAGCTGTTTTTT. This sequence encodes CASSQVQGGELFF.

The chain links TRBV7-9 to TRBJ1-2, with 8 nucleotides matching TRBD1. CDR3 length equals 14 residues. V shed 3 bases, J shed 4 bases, and the junction held 4 bases outside the gene matches. Germline CDR1 SEHNR, CDR2 FQNEAQ (reference sequence). CDR3 DNA: TGTGCCAGCAGCTTCGGACAGGGACTCTATGGCTACACCTTC. Translated, it gives CASSFGQGLYGYTF.

The chain links TRBV28 to TRBJ2-1; D possibly corresponds to TRBD1 (7 bases). V lost 6 bases and J lost 2, with 17 bases in between. The V gene's germline CDR1 is MDHEN and CDR2 SYDVKM. The CDR3 length is 16 residues. The CDR3 here is CASSSYQGGTYNEQFF. CDR3 sequence (DNA): TGTGCCAGCAGCTCCTATCAGGGGGGCACCTACAATGAGCAGTTCTTC.

The genes are TRBV10-3 and TRBJ2-1; a possible D gene is TRBD2 (6 bases). The V gene's germline CDR1 is ENHRY and CDR2 SYGVKD. The CDR3 loop spans 18 amino acids. V lost 3 bases and J lost 7, with 25 bases in between. For the CDR3, the DNA is TGTGCCATCAGTGACCTCGCTGGAGGGATTGGGCGGAGGAATGAGCAGTTCTTC. Its protein product is CAISDLAGGIGRRNEQFF.

The V and J genes are TRBV6-4 and TRBJ2-2; TRBD2 agrees at 9 bases. The ends lost 9 bases at V and 4 bases at J; junction bases unmatched: 6. This CDR3 has 14 amino acids. Germline CDR1 is MRHNA and CDR2 is SNTAGT. CDR3 nucleotide sequence: TGTGCCAGTGCCCCAGCGGGAGGCACCGGGGAGCTGTTTTTT. The encoded protein is CASAPAGGTGELFF.

The rearrangement joins TRBV19 to TRBJ2-7, with 11 bases lining up with TRBD2. CDR3 length: 16 amino acids. The junction had 10 bases not matched to a gene; V was cut back by 5 bases and J by 4 bases. In germline, CDR1 is LNHDA, CDR2 SQIVND (reference sequence). In DNA form, the CDR3 reads TGTGCCAGTAGTCTAGCGGGAGGCACTAGGGGGTACGAGCAGTACTTC. This gives the protein CASSLAGGTRGYEQYF.

J is TRBJ2-3 and V is TRBV7-9; 7 bases are a match to TRBD2. Unmatched junction bases numbered 9, after V lost 2 bases and J lost 4 bases. This CDR3 has 16 amino acids. Germline-derived CDR1 and CDR2 are SEHNR and FQNEAQ (reference sequence). CDR3 bases: TGTGCCAGCAGCTTATTGGCGGGGGAGGTTTCAGATACGCAGTATTTT. Protein product: CASSLLAGEVSDTQYF.

This clone was counted once. The CDR3 DNA reads as TGTGCCAGCAGCCCCCGACCTCTACATTACGAGCAGTACTTC. Its protein product is CASSPRPLHYEQYF. The chain uses TRBV6-5 and TRBJ2-7; D gene ambiguous. Looked up from germline, CDR1 is MNHEY and CDR2 is SVGAGI. The CDR3 is made up of 14 amino acids. The germline V and J ends were trimmed by 6 bases and 4 bases, with 16 bases remaining between them.

V is TRBV15 and J is TRBJ1-5; no clear D gene. The germline V and J ends were trimmed by 0 bases and 0 bases, with 12 bases remaining between them. The CDR3 has 17 residues. Per germline, CDR1 LNHNV and CDR2 YYDKDF (reference sequence). CDR3 nucleotide sequence: TGTGCCACCAGCAGAGAGTCTATGGCGGATAGCAATCAGCCCCAGCATTTT. Encoded protein: CATSRESMADSNQPQHF.

V gene TRBV6-1 combines with J gene TRBJ2-7, with 7 bases that match TRBD1. J lost 1 base, V lost 4 bases, and 4 bases had no gene match. CDR1 MNHNS and CDR2 SASEGT come from the germline V gene. This CDR3 has 14 residues. CDR3 coding DNA: TGTGCCAGCAGTGCGGACAGGCATTCCTACGAGCAGTACTTC. Translated, it gives CASSADRHSYEQYF.